These T cell receptor beta chains were read from a single sample in a study of blood T cell repertoires in COVID-19. The table came from immunoSEQ multiplex PCR; TCRdb's copy has only in-frame clones and leaves some out. The table has 210,000 or so clones, roughly 80% seen once; the top ten hold 10%. Source material: peripheral blood. The receptor source for this set is a woman of 80 years or more with acute or convalescent COVID-19. Both conserved end residues are part of each CDR3.

v_gene,CDR3aa
TRBV7-3,CASSSTGSGNTIYF
TRBV30,CAWSPLGTSGYTF
TRBV9,CASSLGLAGFLNEQFF
TRBV19,CASSIGGALPFGEQYF
TRBV19,CASSMHKPTGGKETQYF
TRBV7-2,CASSFDRGPGETQYF
TRBV27,CASSLAGRLSYEQYF
TRBV11-3,CASSLPVPSGNTIYF
TRBV7-3,CASSLAGGHVEQFF
TRBV7-2,CASSWAPGQGVDSPLHF
TRBV27,CASSLDRGGYEQYF
TRBV10-3,CAISGNREPGEQYF
TRBV5-1,CASSVQGSGYTF
TRBV19,CASRPQGKDTEAFF
TRBV2,CASSGQGIGQPQHF
TRBV13,CASSPRLAGGPSPYEQYF
TRBV5-6,CASSRLVTNSEQYF
TRBV29-1,CSVRASAETQYF
TRBV5-1,CASSLASGTGLDSAYGYTF
TRBV10-1,CASIRGRGPQHF
TRBV30,CAWNYGRSNQPQHF
TRBV30,CAWRAIQGYTEAFF
TRBV13,CASSLGLSLGWGGHSPLHF
TRBV11-2,CASSLDRQYFSGANVLTF
TRBV5-4,CASSWATSGADTQYF
TRBV4-2,CASSQVSSGYSYEQYF
TRBV6-5,CASSPQGAGQPQHF
TRBV30,CAWSVWANTEAFF
TRBV6-5,CASRGTLNSNQPQHF
TRBV5-1,CASAGQGGTEAFF
TRBV5-1,CASSSTPGGVVFF